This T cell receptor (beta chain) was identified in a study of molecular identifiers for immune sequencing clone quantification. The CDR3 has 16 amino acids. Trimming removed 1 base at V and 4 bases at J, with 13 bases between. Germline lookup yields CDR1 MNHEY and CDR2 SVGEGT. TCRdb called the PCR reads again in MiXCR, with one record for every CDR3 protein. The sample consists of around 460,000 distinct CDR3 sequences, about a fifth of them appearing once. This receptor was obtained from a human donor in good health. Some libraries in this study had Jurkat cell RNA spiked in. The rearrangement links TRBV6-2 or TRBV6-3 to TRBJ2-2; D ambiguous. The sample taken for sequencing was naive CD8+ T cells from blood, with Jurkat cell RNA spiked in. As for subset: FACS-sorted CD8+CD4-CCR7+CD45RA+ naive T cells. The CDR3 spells CASSYWSGLGTGELFF. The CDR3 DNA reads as TGTGCCAGCAGTTACTGGTCCGGTTTGGGCACCGGGGAGCTGTTTTTT.